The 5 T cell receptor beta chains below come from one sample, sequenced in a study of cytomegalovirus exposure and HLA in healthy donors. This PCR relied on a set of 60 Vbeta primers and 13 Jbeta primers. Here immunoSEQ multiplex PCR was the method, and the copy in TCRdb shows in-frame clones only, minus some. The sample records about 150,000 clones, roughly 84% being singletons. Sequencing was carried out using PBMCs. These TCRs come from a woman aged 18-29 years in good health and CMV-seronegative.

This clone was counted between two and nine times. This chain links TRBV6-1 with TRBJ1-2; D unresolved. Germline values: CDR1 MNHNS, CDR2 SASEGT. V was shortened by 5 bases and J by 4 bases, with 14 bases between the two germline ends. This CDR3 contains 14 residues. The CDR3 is CASSPEPRSYGYTF. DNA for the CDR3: TGTGCCAGCAGTCCAGAGCCGCGGAGCTATGGCTACACCTTC.

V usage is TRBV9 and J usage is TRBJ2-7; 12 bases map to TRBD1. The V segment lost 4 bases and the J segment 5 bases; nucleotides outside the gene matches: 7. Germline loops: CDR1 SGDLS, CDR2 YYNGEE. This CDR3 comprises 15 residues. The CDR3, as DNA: TGTGCCAGCAGCTGGGGACAGGGGGCGACAAACGAGCAGTACTTC. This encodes CASSWGQGATNEQYF.

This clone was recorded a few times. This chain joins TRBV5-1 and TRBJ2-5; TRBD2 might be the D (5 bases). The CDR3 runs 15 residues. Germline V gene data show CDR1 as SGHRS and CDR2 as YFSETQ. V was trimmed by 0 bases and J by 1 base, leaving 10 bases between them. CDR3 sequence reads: CASSLASSGQETQYF. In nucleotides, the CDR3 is TGCGCCAGCAGCTTGGCTAGCTCGGGCCAAGAGACCCAGTACTTC.

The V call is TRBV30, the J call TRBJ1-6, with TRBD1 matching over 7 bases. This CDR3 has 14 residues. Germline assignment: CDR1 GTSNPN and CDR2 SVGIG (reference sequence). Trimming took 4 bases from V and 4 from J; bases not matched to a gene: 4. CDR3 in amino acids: CAWNGDSYNSPLHF. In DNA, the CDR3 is TGTGCCTGGAATGGGGACAGTTATAATTCACCCCTCCACTTT. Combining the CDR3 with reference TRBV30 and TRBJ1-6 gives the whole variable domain SQTIHQWPATLVQPVGSPLSLECTVEGTSNPNLYWYRQAAGRGLQLLFYSVGIGQISSEVPQNLSASRPQDRQFILSSKKLLLSDSGFYLCAWNGDSYNSPLHFGNGTRLTVT.

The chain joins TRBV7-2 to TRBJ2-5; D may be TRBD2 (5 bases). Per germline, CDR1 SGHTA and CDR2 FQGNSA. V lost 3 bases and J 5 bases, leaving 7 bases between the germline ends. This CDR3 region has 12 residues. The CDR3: CASSFSGETQYF. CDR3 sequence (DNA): TGTGCCAGCAGCTTCTCGGGGGAGACCCAGTACTTC. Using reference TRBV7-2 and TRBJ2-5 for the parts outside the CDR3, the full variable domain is GAGVSQSPSNKVTEKGKDVELRCDPISGHTALYWYRQSLGQGLEFLIYFQGNSAPDKSGLPSDRFSAERTGGSVSTLTIQRTQQEDSAVYLCASSFSGETQYFGPGTRLLVL.